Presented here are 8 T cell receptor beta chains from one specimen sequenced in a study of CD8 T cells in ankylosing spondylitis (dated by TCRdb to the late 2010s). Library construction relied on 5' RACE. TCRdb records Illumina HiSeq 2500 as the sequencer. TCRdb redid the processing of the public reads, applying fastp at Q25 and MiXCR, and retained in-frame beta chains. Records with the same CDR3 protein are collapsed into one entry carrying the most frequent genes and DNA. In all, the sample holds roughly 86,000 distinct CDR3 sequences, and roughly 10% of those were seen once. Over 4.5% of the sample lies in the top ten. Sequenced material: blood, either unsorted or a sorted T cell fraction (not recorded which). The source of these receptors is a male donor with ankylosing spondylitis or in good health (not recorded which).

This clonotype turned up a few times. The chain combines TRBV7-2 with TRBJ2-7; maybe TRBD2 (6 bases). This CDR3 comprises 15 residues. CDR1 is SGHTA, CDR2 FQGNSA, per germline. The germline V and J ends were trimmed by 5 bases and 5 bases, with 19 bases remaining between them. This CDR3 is CASSQTGLPVHEQYF. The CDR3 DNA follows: TGTGCCAGCAGCCAGACGGGACTCCCCGTCCACGAGCAGTACTTC.

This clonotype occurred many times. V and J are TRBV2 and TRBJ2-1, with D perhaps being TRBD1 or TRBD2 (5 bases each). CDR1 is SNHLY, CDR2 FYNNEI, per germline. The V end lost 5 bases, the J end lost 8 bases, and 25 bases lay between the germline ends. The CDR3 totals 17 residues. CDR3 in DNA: TGTGCCAGCAGTCAAACCGCCGGGACCCAAAGGGGCCATGAGCAGTTCTTC. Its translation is CASSQTAGTQRGHEQFF.

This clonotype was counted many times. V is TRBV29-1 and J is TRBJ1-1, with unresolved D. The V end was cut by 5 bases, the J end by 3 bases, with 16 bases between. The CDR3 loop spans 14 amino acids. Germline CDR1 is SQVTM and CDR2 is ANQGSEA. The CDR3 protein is CSVRGMGKDTEAFF. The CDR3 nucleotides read TGCAGCGTTCGCGGGATGGGTAAGGACACTGAAGCTTTCTTT.

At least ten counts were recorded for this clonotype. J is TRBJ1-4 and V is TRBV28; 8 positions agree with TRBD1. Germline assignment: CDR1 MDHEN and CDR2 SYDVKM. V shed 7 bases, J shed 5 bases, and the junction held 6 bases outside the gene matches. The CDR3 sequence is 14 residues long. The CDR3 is CASKTQGGNEKLFF. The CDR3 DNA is TGTGCCAGCAAGACACAGGGGGGGAATGAAAAACTGTTTTTT. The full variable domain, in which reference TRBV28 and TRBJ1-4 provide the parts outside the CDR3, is DVKVTQSSRYLVKRTGEKVFLECVQDMDHENMFWYRQDPGLGLRLIYFSYDVKMKEKGDIPEGYSVSREKKERFSLILESASTNQTSMYLCASKTQGGNEKLFFGSGTQLSVL.

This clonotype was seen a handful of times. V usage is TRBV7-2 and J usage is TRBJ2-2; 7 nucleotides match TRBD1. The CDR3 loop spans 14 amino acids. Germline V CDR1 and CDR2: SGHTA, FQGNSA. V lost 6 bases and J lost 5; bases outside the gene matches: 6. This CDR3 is CASSLHRGTGELFF. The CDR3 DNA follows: TGTGCCAGCAGTCTACACAGGGGAACCGGGGAGCTGTTTTTT.

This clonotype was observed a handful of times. CDR3 protein: CASSYGQAGTEAFF. DNA of the CDR3: TGTGCCAGCAGCTACGGACAGGCGGGCACTGAAGCTTTCTTT. The chain recombines TRBV7-2 with TRBJ1-1; 7 nucleotides align to TRBD1. The trim removed 4 bases at V and 4 bases at J, leaving 6 bases unmatched. Germline loops: CDR1 SGHTA, CDR2 FQGNSA. CDR3 length equals 14 residues.

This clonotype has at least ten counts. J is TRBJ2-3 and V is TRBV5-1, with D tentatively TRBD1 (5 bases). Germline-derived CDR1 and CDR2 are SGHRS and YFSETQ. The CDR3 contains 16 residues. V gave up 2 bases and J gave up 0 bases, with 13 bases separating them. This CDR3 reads CASSLSDSASTDTQYF. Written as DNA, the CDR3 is TGCGCCAGCAGCTTAAGCGACAGCGCTAGCACAGATACGCAGTATTTT.

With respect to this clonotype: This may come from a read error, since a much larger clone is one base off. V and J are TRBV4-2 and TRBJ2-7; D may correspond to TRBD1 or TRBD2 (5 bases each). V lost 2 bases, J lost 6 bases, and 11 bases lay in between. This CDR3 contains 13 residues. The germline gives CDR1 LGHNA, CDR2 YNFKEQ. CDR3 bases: TGTGCCAGCAGCCAACTCTCGGGGACCGAGCAGTACTTC. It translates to CASSQLSGTEQYF.